This TCR beta chain stems from a study of T cells in Graves' hyperthyroidism and ophthalmopathy. This clonotype showed up many times. The CDR3 runs 11 residues. Trimming left V 6 bases short and J 13 bases short, with 17 bases between. The V gene's germline CDR1 is SGHDT and CDR2 YYEEEE. What was amplified from RNA transcripts were TCR beta CDR3 regions. The study used the HTBI primer set for a first-round RT-PCR of the TCR CDR3. TCRdb analysed the multiplex PCR reads with MiXCR anew, one entry per CDR3 protein. The sample shows about 680,000 distinct CDR3 sequences, 35% of them seen only once. Sequencing used blood. This sequence was found in a woman aged 40-49 years with Graves' hyperthyroidism. The chain recombines TRBV5-6 with TRBJ2-7, with D possibly called TRBD1 or TRBD2 (5 bases each). The CDR3, as DNA: TGTGCCAGCACCAAGTTGGGACCTCCTTACTTC. Translated, it gives CASTKLGPPYF.